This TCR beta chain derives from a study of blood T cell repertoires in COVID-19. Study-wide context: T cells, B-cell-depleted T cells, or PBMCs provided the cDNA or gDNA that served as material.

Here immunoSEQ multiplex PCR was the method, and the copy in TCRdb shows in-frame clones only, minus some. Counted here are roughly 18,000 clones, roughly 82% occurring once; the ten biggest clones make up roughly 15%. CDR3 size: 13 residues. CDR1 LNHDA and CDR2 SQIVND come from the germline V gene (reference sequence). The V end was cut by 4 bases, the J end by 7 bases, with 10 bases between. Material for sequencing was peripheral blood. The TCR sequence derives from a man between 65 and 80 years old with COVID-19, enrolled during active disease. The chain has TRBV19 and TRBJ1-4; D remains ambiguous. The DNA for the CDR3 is TGTGCCAGTAGTAGACTCCGGGGTGAAAAACTGTTTTTT. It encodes CASSRLRGEKLFF.